These 23 T cell receptor beta chains came from one sample sequenced in a study of blood T cell repertoires in COVID-19. Method: immunoSEQ multiplex PCR; TCRdb's copy keeps in-frame clones and lacks some. The top ten hold less than 3.5% of the sample, which has fewer than 250,000 clones, around 83% seen once. The sequencing sample was made of peripheral blood. The receptors come from a man aged 50-59 years with active or convalescent COVID-19.

V usage is TRBV9 and J usage is TRBJ2-1; 10 nucleotides align to TRBD2. The V segment lost 0 bases and the J segment 8 bases; nucleotides outside the gene matches: 8. Germline values: CDR1 SGDLS, CDR2 YYNGEE. The CDR3 has 16 amino acids. The DNA of the CDR3 is TGTGCCAGCAGCGTAGAACTAGCGGGGACCCCAGATGAGCAGTTCTTC. Encoded protein: CASSVELAGTPDEQFF.

This clone was counted a few times. This chain connects TRBV25-1 to TRBJ1-2, with D uncertain. V shed 5 bases and J shed 0 bases, with 13 bases lying between them. Germline V gene data show CDR1 as MGHDK and CDR2 as SYGVNS. This CDR3 spans 15 amino acids. CDR3 loop: CASSPTRDSNYGYTF. CDR3 DNA sequence: TGTGCCAGCAGTCCGACACGAGATTCTAACTATGGCTACACCTTC.

The chain is built from TRBV30 and TRBJ1-4; TRBD1 aligns across 8 bases. The germline V gene has CDR1 GTSNPN and CDR2 SVGIG (reference sequence). V dropped 2 bases and J dropped 7; count of bases not matched to a gene: 9. The CDR3 is 15 residues long. CDR3 sequence: CAWSLPGTGGEKLFF. The CDR3 DNA follows: TGTGCCTGGAGTTTACCCGGGACAGGAGGTGAAAAACTGTTTTTT. Looking up the rest from reference TRBV30 and TRBJ1-4 gives the full variable domain: SQTIHQWPATLVQPVGSPLSLECTVEGTSNPNLYWYRQAAGRGLQLLFYSVGIGQISSEVPQNLSASRPQDRQFILSSKKLLLSDSGFYLCAWSLPGTGGEKLFFGSGTQLSVL.

The chain has TRBV18 and TRBJ2-5; 14 nucleotides align to TRBD2. Germline V gene sequence: CDR1 KGHSH, CDR2 LQKENI. The CDR3 loop spans 16 amino acids. J lost 5 bases, V lost 2 bases, and 4 bases had no gene match. CDR3 loop: CASSPGGTSGSETQYF. The CDR3 DNA is TGTGCCAGCTCACCAGGAGGGACTAGCGGGAGTGAGACCCAGTACTTC.

The chain has TRBV13 and TRBJ2-1; 7 bases line up with TRBD1. Unmatched junction bases numbered 7, after V lost 3 bases and J lost 5 bases. This CDR3 has 15 residues. CDR1 is PRHDT, CDR2 FYEKMQ, per germline (reference sequence). CDR3 amino acids: CASSFRQGGNNEQFF. DNA for the CDR3: TGTGCCAGCAGCTTCCGACAGGGTGGAAACAATGAGCAGTTCTTC.

The chain carries TRBV19 and TRBJ2-2; D is undetermined. Per germline, CDR1 LNHDA and CDR2 SQIVND (reference sequence). The CDR3 loop spans 16 amino acids. V shed 5 bases and J shed 0 bases, with 13 bases lying between them. This CDR3 reads CASSFLGSANTGELFF. The CDR3 bases are TGTGCCAGTAGTTTCCTCGGCAGCGCGAACACCGGGGAGCTGTTTTTT.

The chain joins TRBV28 to TRBJ1-1; 8 bases fit TRBD1. The CDR3 spans 15 residues. Germline assignment: CDR1 MDHEN and CDR2 SYDVKM. With 3 bases clipped from V and 6 bases from J, the junction kept 9 bases outside the gene matches. For the CDR3, the DNA is TGTGCCAGCAGTTTTTCGGACAGGGCAGGAGCTGAAGCTTTCTTT. The encoded protein is CASSFSDRAGAEAFF.

This clone was detected once. The J gene is TRBJ1-6, the V gene TRBV10-3, with 8 bases fitting TRBD1. The CDR3 contains 17 residues. The trim removed 1 base at V and 10 bases at J, leaving 12 bases unmatched. CDR1 and CDR2 (germline): ENHRY, SYGVKD. The CDR3 nucleotides are TGTGCCATCAGTGAGTGGCCACAGGGGGAATTGGGATCACCCCTCCACTTT. Amino acid sequence: CAISEWPQGELGSPLHF.

The chain links TRBV5-6 to TRBJ1-1; 12 nucleotides agree with TRBD1. V shed 0 bases, J shed 4 bases, and the junction held 7 bases outside the gene matches. In germline, CDR1 is SGHDT, CDR2 YYEEEE. The CDR3 sequence is 17 residues long. The CDR3, as DNA: TGTGCCAGCAGCTTGGGAATCGGGACAGGGGGCGCCACTGAAGCTTTCTTT. Its protein product is CASSLGIGTGGATEAFF.

The genes are TRBV27 and TRBJ2-2, with D possibly matching TRBD1 (6 bases). The ends were cut back, 3 bases at V and 4 bases at J, with 9 bases in the middle. Germline CDR1 reads MNHEY; CDR2 reads SMNVEV (reference sequence). The CDR3 covers 14 residues. CDR3 nucleotides: TGTGCCAGCAGTTTGGGCAGGGGCACCGGGGAGCTGTTTTTT. It encodes CASSLGRGTGELFF.

This chain connects TRBV18 to TRBJ2-3; D gene unclear. The CDR3 has 12 residues. V lost 7 bases and J lost 9, with 14 bases in between. Germline V gene data show CDR1 as KGHSH and CDR2 as LQKENI. CDR3 DNA sequence: TGTGCCAGCTTCGAAGGCCAGGCGACGCAGTATTTT. Encoded protein: CASFEGQATQYF.

V is TRBV28 and J is TRBJ1-4; D may be TRBD1 (5 bases). V was trimmed by 6 bases and J by 7 bases, leaving 15 bases between them. The germline V gene encodes CDR1 MDHEN and CDR2 SYDVKM. The CDR3 has 14 amino acids. The CDR3 region has the DNA TGTGCCAGCAGAGAATCCGACGGGGGTGAAAAACTGTTTTTT. Protein: CASRESDGGEKLFF.

The chain employs TRBV13 and TRBJ2-5, with TRBD2 matching over 14 bases. The germline gives CDR1 PRHDT, CDR2 FYEKMQ (reference sequence). The CDR3 loop spans 17 amino acids. J was trimmed by 5 bases and V by 5 bases; bases with no gene match: 10. In DNA form, the CDR3 reads TGTGCCAGCAGCATCCGGACTAGCGGGGGGACGAGTGAGACCCAGTACTTC. Protein: CASSIRTSGGTSETQYF.

This clone has more than one count but fewer than ten. CDR3 sequence reads: CASSYPGTGELNGIEQYF. In DNA, the CDR3 is TGTGCCAGCAGTTACCCCGGGACAGGGGAATTAAATGGGATCGAGCAGTACTTC. The chain has TRBV6-2 or TRBV6-3 and TRBJ2-7; TRBD1 matches 10 bases. The CDR3 runs to 18 residues. Per the germline V gene, CDR1 is MNHEY and CDR2 is SVGEGT. V lost 2 bases and J lost 6; bases outside the gene matches: 16.

The gene calls are TRBV7-9 and TRBJ2-4; 9 bases match TRBD1. V shed 3 bases, J shed 4 bases, and the junction held 1 base outside the gene matches. Looked up from germline, CDR1 is SEHNR and CDR2 is FQNEAQ (reference sequence). This CDR3 has 14 amino acids. This chain's CDR3 is CASSFGTGKNIQYF. CDR3 nucleotides: TGTGCCAGCAGCTTCGGGACAGGGAAAAACATTCAGTACTTC.

This CDR3 is CASSLSRYNEQFF. CDR3 bases: TGTGCCAGCAGTTTATCCAGGTACAATGAGCAGTTCTTC. This rearrangement joins TRBV27 to TRBJ2-1; the D is unclear. Looked up from germline, CDR1 is MNHEY and CDR2 is SMNVEV (reference sequence). The germline V and J ends were trimmed by 0 bases and 4 bases, with 4 bases remaining between them. The CDR3 is 13 residues long.

In its sample, this clone was seen once. This sequence joins TRBV5-4 and TRBJ2-1; 8 nucleotides align to TRBD2. CDR1 is SGHNT, CDR2 YYREEE, per germline (reference sequence). There are 15 residues in the CDR3. Losses at the gene ends were 3 bases for V and 2 bases for J; bases not matched to a gene: 4. CDR3 nucleotides: TGTGCCAGCAGCTACATAGCGGGAACCTACAATGAGCAGTTCTTC. Translating gives CASSYIAGTYNEQFF.

V is TRBV18 and J is TRBJ2-3; D possibly corresponds to TRBD2 (5 bases). Germline V gene sequence: CDR1 KGHSH, CDR2 LQKENI. V lost 3 bases to trimming and J lost 0 bases, with 10 bases between them. The CDR3 length is 15 residues. This CDR3 reads CASSPTGLSTDTQYF. In DNA, the CDR3 is TGTGCCAGCTCACCTACTGGACTGAGCACAGATACGCAGTATTTT.

CDR3 sequence reads: CASSAQGVGYTF. CDR3 DNA sequence: TGTGCCAGCAGTGCACAAGGGGTAGGCTACACCTTC. The chain is built from TRBV27 and TRBJ1-2; the D gene is possibly TRBD1 (5 bases). This CDR3 region has 12 residues. CDR1 is MNHEY and CDR2 is SMNVEV in the germline V gene (reference sequence). Trimming removed 5 bases from V and 8 bases from J, with 12 bases in between.

The CDR3 DNA reads TGTGCCAGCAGTTTACGAGGGGGACTAGCGGGAAGCTCCTACAATGAGCAGTTCTTC. It codes for CASSLRGGLAGSSYNEQFF. This chain connects TRBV28 to TRBJ2-1; 13 bases match TRBD2. The CDR3 has 19 residues. From germline, CDR1 is MDHEN and CDR2 SYDVKM. V was clipped by 2 bases and J by 0 bases; unmatched bases: 7.

The V gene is TRBV7-6, the J gene TRBJ2-1, with TRBD2 matching over 8 bases. This CDR3 spans 15 amino acids. J lost 0 bases, V lost 6 bases, and 4 bases had no gene match. Germline CDR1 is SGHVS and CDR2 is FNYEAQ. CDR3: CASSSGTSSYNEQFF. CDR3 DNA sequence: TGTGCCAGCAGTTCCGGGACTAGCTCCTACAATGAGCAGTTCTTC.

This chain joins TRBV7-8 and TRBJ2-7, with 11 bases identical to TRBD2. From germline, CDR1 is SGHVS and CDR2 FQNEAQ. The V segment lost 5 bases and the J segment 3 bases; nucleotides outside the gene matches: 6. The CDR3 extends over 15 amino acids. CDR3 nucleotide sequence: TGTGCCAGCAGCCCGCGGACTAGCGGGTACTACGAGCAGTACTTC. Encoded protein: CASSPRTSGYYEQYF.

This clone has just a few counts. V is TRBV7-2 and J is TRBJ1-2, with 12 bases lining up with TRBD1. Losses at the gene ends were 4 bases for V and 4 bases for J; bases not matched to a gene: 1. The CDR3 spans 14 residues. The germline V gene encodes CDR1 SGHTA and CDR2 FQGNSA. CDR3 sequence reads: CASSWGQGAYGYTF. The DNA of the CDR3 is TGTGCCAGCAGCTGGGGACAGGGGGCCTATGGCTACACCTTC.